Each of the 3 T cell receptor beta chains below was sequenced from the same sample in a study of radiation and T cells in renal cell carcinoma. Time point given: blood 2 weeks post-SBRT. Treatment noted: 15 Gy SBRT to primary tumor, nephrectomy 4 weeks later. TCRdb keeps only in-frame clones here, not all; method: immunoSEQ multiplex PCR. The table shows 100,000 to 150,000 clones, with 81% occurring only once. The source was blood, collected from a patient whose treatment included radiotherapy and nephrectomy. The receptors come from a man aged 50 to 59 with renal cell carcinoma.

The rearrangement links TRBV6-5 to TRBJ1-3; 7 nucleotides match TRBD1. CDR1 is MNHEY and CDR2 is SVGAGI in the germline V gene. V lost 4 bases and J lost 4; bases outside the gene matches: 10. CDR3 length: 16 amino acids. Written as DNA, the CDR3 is TGTGCCAGCAGTTCCCTAACCGGGACAGCGGGAAACACCATATATTTT. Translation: CASSSLTGTAGNTIYF.

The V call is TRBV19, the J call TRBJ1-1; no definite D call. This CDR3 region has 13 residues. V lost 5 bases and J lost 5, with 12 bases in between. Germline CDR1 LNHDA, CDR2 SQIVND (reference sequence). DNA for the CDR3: TGTGCCAGTAGTCCTAGGACGGGTACTGAAGCTTTCTTT. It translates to CASSPRTGTEAFF.

DNA for the CDR3: TGTGCCAGCAGTGGCCGACAGGGGAGTAATTTCGGCTACACCTTC. Amino acid sequence: CASSGRQGSNFGYTF. This rearrangement joins TRBV6-1 to TRBJ1-2; 8 bases map to TRBD1. The V gene end was trimmed by 4 bases and the J gene end by 8 bases; junction bases not matched to a gene: 12. Germline CDR1 MNHNS, CDR2 SASEGT. The CDR3 consists of 15 residues.